What follows is one T cell receptor (beta chain) and its context. Its target is unknown. The repertoire was sequenced with immunoSEQ multiplex PCR; TCRdb's copy has only in-frame clones and lacks some. The table lists around 45,000 clones, 60% to 85% of them singletons. The entry originates in a study of vaccination effects on CD4 cells after COVID-19. Across the study: Two convalescent pre-vaccine samples were taken 142 and 148 days post-diagnosis. Researchers reported culturing a few million PBMC in each well, adding about 9.5 IU/ml IL-2 and 10 ug/ml peptides.

At the end of 10 days of culture, CD4+ T cells were isolated. The germline V gene encodes CDR1 MNHEY and CDR2 SVGEGT. The V end lost 2 bases, the J end lost 4 bases, and 12 bases lay between the germline ends. This CDR3 has 15 residues. Here the sequenced sample was CD4+ T cells from PBMCs cultured without peptide, taken before COVID-19 vaccination. The sequence was collected from a human donor who had a prior SARS-CoV-2 infection. J is TRBJ2-1 and V is TRBV6-2 or TRBV6-3, with D possibly being TRBD2 (5 bases). The CDR3 nucleotides are TGTGCCAGCAGTTACGGTGGGAGCCTTTACAATGAGCAGTTCTTC. This translates into CASSYGGSLYNEQFF.